This T cell receptor beta chain was captured in a study of cytomegalovirus exposure and HLA in healthy donors. In the study overall: Drawn from HLA-typed donors, tens of millions of unique TCRs were held in an early data release. General study findings and limits: Most TCR sequences were uncommon, yet certain public TCRs appeared in many donors. Researchers catalogued approximately 170 TCR beta chains as cytomegalovirus-associated.

The PCR contained 60 Vbeta and 13 Jbeta primers. The protocol was immunoSEQ multiplex PCR, while the TCRdb copy is restricted to in-frame clones and leaves out a portion. The table has approximately 120,000 clones, over 65% seen once. On this clone itself: Its antigen remains unknown.

V lost 2 bases and J 2 bases, leaving 12 bases between the germline ends. Germline V lookup: CDR1 LNHDA, CDR2 SQIVND (reference sequence). The CDR3 contains 15 residues. Material for sequencing was PBMCs. The chain uses TRBV19 and TRBJ1-1; tentative D call: TRBD1 (5 bases). This sequence was found in a man aged 50 to 60 in good health and CMV-seronegative. CDR3 protein: CASSISAGTNTEAFF. CDR3 bases: TGTGCCAGTAGTATATCGGCGGGGACTAACACTGAAGCTTTCTTT.